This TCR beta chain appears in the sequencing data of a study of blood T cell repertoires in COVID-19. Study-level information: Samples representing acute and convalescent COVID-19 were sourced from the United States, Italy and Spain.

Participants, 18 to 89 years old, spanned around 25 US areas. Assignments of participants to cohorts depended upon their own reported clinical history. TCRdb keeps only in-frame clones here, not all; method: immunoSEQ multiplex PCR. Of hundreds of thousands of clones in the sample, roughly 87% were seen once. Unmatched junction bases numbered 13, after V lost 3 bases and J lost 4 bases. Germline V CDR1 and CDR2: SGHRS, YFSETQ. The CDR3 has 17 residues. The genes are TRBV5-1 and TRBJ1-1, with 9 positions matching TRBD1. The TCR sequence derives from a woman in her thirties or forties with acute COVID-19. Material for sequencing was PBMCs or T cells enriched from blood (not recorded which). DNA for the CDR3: TGCGCCAGCAGCTGGAAACAGGGGGCCCGGGGCGGCACTGAAGCTTTCTTT. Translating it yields CASSWKQGARGGTEAFF.